Sequencing of this TCR beta chain was carried out in a study of T-cell memory formation after mild COVID-19. Turning to the study itself: Clustering of TCRs was largely donor specific.

Study findings and constraints: Clones that contracted from day 15 to 85 were balanced CD4/CD8, while later expanders leaned CD4+. CD4+ clones that contracted lay mainly in CM and EM; CD8+ ones lay in EMRA.

This clonotype has only a few counts. What it binds is not known. This CDR3 has 13 amino acids. V lost 6 bases to trimming and J lost 0 bases, with 11 bases between them. CDR1 and CDR2 (germline): SQVTM, ANQGSEA. TCRdb redid the calling of the 5' RACE reads with MiXCR, one entry per CDR3 protein. The table has hundreds of thousands of distinct CDR3 sequences, approximately 29% seen once. The sequenced sample was PBMCs or a T cell subset sorted from them (not recorded which). This sequence joins TRBV29-1 and TRBJ1-2; D unclear. This receptor was identified in an adult woman who had mild COVID-19 (a few samples of this study predate the infection). Cell type and time point are not known. CDR3 DNA: TGCAGCGTCGGACGGTGGGCTAACTATGGCTACACCTTC. It yields the protein CSVGRWANYGYTF.